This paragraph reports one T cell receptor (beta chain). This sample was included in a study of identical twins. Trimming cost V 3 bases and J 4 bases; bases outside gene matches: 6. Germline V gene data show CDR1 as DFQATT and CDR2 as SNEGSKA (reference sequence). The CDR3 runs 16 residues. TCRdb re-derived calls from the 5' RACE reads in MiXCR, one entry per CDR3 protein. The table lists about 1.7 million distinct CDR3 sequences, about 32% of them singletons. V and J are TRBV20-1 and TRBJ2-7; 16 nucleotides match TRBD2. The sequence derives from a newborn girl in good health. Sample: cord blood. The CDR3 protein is CSARGTSGGAAYEQYF. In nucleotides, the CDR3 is TGCAGTGCTAGGGGGACTAGCGGGGGGGCAGCGTACGAGCAGTACTTC.